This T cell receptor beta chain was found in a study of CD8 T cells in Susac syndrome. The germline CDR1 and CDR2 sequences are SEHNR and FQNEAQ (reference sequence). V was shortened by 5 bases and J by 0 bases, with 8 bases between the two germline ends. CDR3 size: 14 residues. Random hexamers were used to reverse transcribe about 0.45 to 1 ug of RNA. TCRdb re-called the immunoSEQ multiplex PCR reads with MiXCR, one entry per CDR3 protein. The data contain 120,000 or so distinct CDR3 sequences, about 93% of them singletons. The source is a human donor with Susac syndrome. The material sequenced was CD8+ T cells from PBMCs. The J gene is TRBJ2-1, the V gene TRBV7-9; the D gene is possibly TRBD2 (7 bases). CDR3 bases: TGTGCCAGCAGCGCGGGGGCCTCCTACAATGAGCAGTTCTTC. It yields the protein CASSAGASYNEQFF.